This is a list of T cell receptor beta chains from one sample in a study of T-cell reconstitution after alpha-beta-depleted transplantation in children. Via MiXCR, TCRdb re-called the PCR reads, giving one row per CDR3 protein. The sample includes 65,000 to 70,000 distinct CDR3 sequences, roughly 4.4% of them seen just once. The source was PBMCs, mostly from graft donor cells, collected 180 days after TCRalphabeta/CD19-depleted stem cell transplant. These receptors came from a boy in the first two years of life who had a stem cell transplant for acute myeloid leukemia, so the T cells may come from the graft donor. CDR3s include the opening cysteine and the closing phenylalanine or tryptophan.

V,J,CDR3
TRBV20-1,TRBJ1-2,CSARKSGYTF
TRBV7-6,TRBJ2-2,CAAGPSRTGELFF
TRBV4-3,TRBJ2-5,CASSPYPPGRAQETQYF
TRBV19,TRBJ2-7,CATSRWGDYDQYF
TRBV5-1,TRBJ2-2,CASSVGQGPGELFF
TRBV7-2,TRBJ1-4,CASSLRGRKLFF
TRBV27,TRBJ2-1,CASAKRSGIHPLDNEQFF
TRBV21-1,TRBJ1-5,CASSKCQGALYQPQHF
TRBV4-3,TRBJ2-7,CASSQERTPTYEQYF
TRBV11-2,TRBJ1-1,CASSWTKPTEAFF
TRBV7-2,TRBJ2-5,CASSSMGQDGETQYF
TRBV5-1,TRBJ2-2,CASSLWDLAGELFF
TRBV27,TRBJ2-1,CASSLWRLGSYNEQFF
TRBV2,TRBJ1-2,CASSEAVMGQLHGHTF